This T cell receptor beta chain appears in the sequencing data of a study of cytomegalovirus exposure and HLA in healthy donors. Study results and caveats: Sequencing artifact likely explains a cluster of highly shared sequence variants.

Germline values: CDR1 WNHNN, CDR2 SYGVQD (reference sequence). V lost 4 bases, J lost 7 bases, and 8 bases stayed unmatched. The CDR3 totals 14 residues. Comment on this clone: Antigen specificity is unknown.

Primers for the PCR totalled 60 Vbeta and 13 Jbeta. The protocol was immunoSEQ multiplex PCR, while the TCRdb copy is restricted to in-frame clones and leaves out a portion. The table records over 150,000 clones, 80% of them present only once. The clonotype was recovered from a woman aged 35 to 49 in good health and CMV-seropositive. This sequence joins TRBV10-1 and TRBJ2-7, with TRBD1 identical over 9 bases. Sequencing was carried out using PBMCs. CDR3 sequence (DNA): TGCGCCAGCAGTGTGGGACAGGGTTACTCGGAGCAGTACTTC. It specifies CASSVGQGYSEQYF.